This T cell receptor beta chain was identified during a study of T cell responses to AZD1222 COVID-19 vaccine. Method: immunoSEQ multiplex PCR; TCRdb's copy keeps in-frame clones and lacks some. Seen here are 95,000 to 150,000 clones, over 75% observed once, and the top ten hold about 8.6%. Comments on this clone: Its matching antigen is unknown.

The CDR3 covers 19 residues. V lost 0 bases and J 0 bases, leaving 19 bases between the germline ends. CDR1 is LGHDT, CDR2 YNNKEL, per germline (reference sequence). The study, taken as a whole, reports: Just a handful of AZD1222 recipients tested seropositive at baseline. Donors were largely white British and mainly female; clonal diversity was possibly underestimated.

V is TRBV3-1 (or the pseudogene TRBV3-2) and J is TRBJ2-3, with D possibly matching TRBD1 (5 bases). The specimen comprised peripheral blood, sampled on day 0 of AZD1222 vaccination. This sequence originates from an adult in good health. CDR3 in DNA: TGTGCCAGCAGCCAAGAATTAATGGGGCGCAGCTCTAGCACAGATACGCAGTATTTT. This gives the protein CASSQELMGRSSSTDTQYF.